The 16 T cell receptor beta chains in this list originate from one sample, sequenced in a study of shared clonotypes between healthy human individuals. Assay: immunoSEQ multiplex PCR; the TCRdb copy retains only in-frame clones and omits some. The repertoire has approximately 2.5 million clones, over 85% of them found once; the top ten carry over 0.12%. Material for sequencing was naive CD4+ T cells sorted from blood. As for subset: CD45RA+ positively selected. All receptors derive from a young man in good health.

This chain joins TRBV28 and TRBJ1-2, with a weak D call TRBD1 (5 bases). Germline V gene data show CDR1 as MDHEN and CDR2 as SYDVKM. The CDR3 is made up of 12 amino acids. V was cut by 6 bases and J by 13 bases, with 18 bases left in between. DNA for the CDR3: TGTGCCAGCAGCATCGTTCAGGGTGGCCCCACCTTC. Protein sequence: CASSIVQGGPTF.

This clone has only one observation. The chain combines TRBV6-1 with TRBJ2-2; TRBD1 agrees at 9 bases. This CDR3 spans 16 amino acids. Germline CDR1 reads MNHNS; CDR2 reads SASEGT. J lost 6 bases, V lost 3 bases, and 8 bases had no gene match. The CDR3, as DNA: TGTGCCAGCAGTGAGTACCGGGACAGGGCCGCCGGGGAGCTGTTTTTT. The encoded protein is CASSEYRDRAAGELFF.

The CDR3 bases are TGTGCCAGCAGTTTAAAGGGGGGCGCGGGCACTGAAGCTTTCTTT. Amino acids: CASSLKGGAGTEAFF. The chain recombines TRBV27 with TRBJ1-1; weak D call: TRBD1 (6 bases). Germline CDR1 and CDR2: MNHEY and SMNVEV (reference sequence). V shed 2 bases and J shed 4 bases, with 14 bases lying between them. The CDR3 loop spans 15 amino acids.

The chain has TRBV28 and TRBJ1-1; the D gene is possibly TRBD1 (5 bases). The CDR3 contains 15 residues. V was cut by 3 bases and J by 1 base, with 12 bases left in between. CDR1 and CDR2 from the germline V gene are MDHEN and SYDVKM. CDR3 sequence (DNA): TGTGCCAGCAGTTTCGGGGGATTGGGGAACACTGAAGCTTTCTTT. Translation gives CASSFGGLGNTEAFF.

The genes are TRBV5-1 and TRBJ2-3, with 9 bases fitting TRBD2. The CDR3 sequence is 15 residues long. After removal of 3 bases from V and 0 bases from J, the junction contained 2 bases not matched to a gene. Germline CDR1 SGHRS, CDR2 YFSETQ. In DNA form, the CDR3 reads TGCGCCAGCAGCTCTAGCGGGAAAAGCACAGATACGCAGTATTTT. Residues: CASSSSGKSTDTQYF.

J is TRBJ2-3 and V is TRBV9; D perhaps matches TRBD2 (7 bases). Germline assignment: CDR1 SGDLS and CDR2 YYNGEE. With 4 bases removed from V and 4 bases from J, the gap between germline ends came to 16 bases. This CDR3 contains 15 residues. DNA for the CDR3: TGTGCCAGCAGCCCCTTAGGGGGGGGCTCAGATACGCAGTATTTT. Amino acids: CASSPLGGGSDTQYF.

About this clone itself: At the DNA level, this CDR3 is encoded by other sequences in the same sample as well. V and J are TRBV10-3 and TRBJ2-3; D is ambiguous. CDR3 length equals 13 residues. Trimming stripped 0 bases from V and 4 bases from J, with 5 bases between. CDR1 is ENHRY, CDR2 SYGVKD, per germline. In nucleotides, the CDR3 is TGTGCCATCAGTGAGTCGGGCGCAGATACGCAGTATTTT. Translating gives CAISESGADTQYF.

The chain has TRBV20-1 and TRBJ1-2; no definite D call. Trimming took off 4 bases at V and 8 bases at J, with 11 bases between the two ends. CDR1 and CDR2 from the germline V gene are DFQATT and SNEGSKA (reference sequence). The length of the CDR3 is 11 residues. CDR3 DNA sequence: TGCAGTGCTATTGGGGTGGAAGGCTACACCTTC. It is translated as CSAIGVEGYTF.

This rearrangement joins TRBV6-6 to TRBJ2-1; D possibly corresponds to TRBD2 (5 bases). V lost 1 base, J lost 8 bases, and 9 bases lay in between. CDR1 and CDR2 from the germline V gene are MNHNY and SVGAGI (reference sequence). The CDR3 is 13 amino acids. In DNA form, the CDR3 reads TGTGCCAGCAGTTACTATGGGCGGGATGAGCAGTTCTTC. Its protein is CASSYYGRDEQFF.

The rearrangement uses TRBV4-1 and TRBJ2-7; perhaps D is TRBD1 or TRBD2 (5 bases each). The CDR3 has 14 amino acids. Germline assignment: CDR1 MGHRA and CDR2 YSYEKL. The germline V and J ends were trimmed by 0 bases and 2 bases, with 8 bases remaining between them. The CDR3 nucleotides are TGCGCCAGCAGCCAAGAGGGGGTGGCCTACGAGCAGTACTTC. It is translated as CASSQEGVAYEQYF.

The V and J genes are TRBV6-1 and TRBJ1-5; no firm D call. V was shortened by 0 bases and J by 2 bases, with 11 bases between the two germline ends. The CDR3 is made up of 16 amino acids. From germline, CDR1 is MNHNS and CDR2 SASEGT. CDR3 region: CASSEARERGNQPQHF. The CDR3 coding sequence is TGTGCCAGCAGTGAAGCGAGGGAACGGGGCAATCAGCCCCAGCATTTT.

The V gene is TRBV28, the J gene TRBJ2-3, with D unclear. Germline V gene sequence: CDR1 MDHEN, CDR2 SYDVKM. The CDR3 sequence is 18 residues long. Trimming shortened V by 3 bases and J by 3 bases, and 22 bases separated the two germline ends. CDR3 DNA: TGTGCCAGCAGTTTTGGCCCGACGGGTCTACTTCGTACAGATACGCAGTATTTT. Translating it yields CASSFGPTGLLRTDTQYF.

In DNA, the CDR3 is TGCAGCGTTGACCTAGCGGGGGACGACGAGCAGTACTTC. Translation: CSVDLAGDDEQYF. V usage is TRBV29-1 and J usage is TRBJ2-7; 10 bases are a match to TRBD2. The CDR3 length is 13 residues. V lost 3 bases to trimming and J lost 5 bases; unmatched junction nucleotides: 4. Germline CDR1 SQVTM, CDR2 ANQGSEA.

The V call is TRBV30, the J call TRBJ2-1; 11 bases fit TRBD2. The CDR3 is 14 amino acids. V lost 6 bases and J lost 9; bases outside the gene matches: 10. Germline CDR1 GTSNPN, CDR2 SVGIG (reference sequence). CDR3 bases: TGTGCCTGCCTTAGCGGGAGGGTTTACGGTGAGCAGTTCTTC. This sequence encodes CACLSGRVYGEQFF.

The chain is built from TRBV30 and TRBJ2-1, with 8 bases identical to TRBD1. V was clipped by 2 bases and J by 12 bases; unmatched bases: 6. The CDR3 sequence is 12 residues long. Germline CDR1 and CDR2: GTSNPN and SVGIG (reference sequence). This CDR3 reads CAWSSAGTGQFF. Here the CDR3 DNA reads TGTGCCTGGAGTTCAGCCGGGACAGGGCAGTTCTTC.

This clone was counted once. The chain combines TRBV15 with TRBJ2-5; 10 positions agree with TRBD2. The junction had 7 bases not matched to a gene; V was cut back by 2 bases and J by 4 bases. The CDR3 is made up of 16 amino acids. Germline V gene sequence: CDR1 LNHNV, CDR2 YYDKDF (reference sequence). The CDR3 loop is CATSRPTSGVLETQYF. CDR3 nucleotide sequence: TGTGCCACCAGCAGACCTACTAGCGGGGTATTAGAGACCCAGTACTTC.